These 10 T cell receptor beta chains came from one sample sequenced in a study of blood T cell repertoires in COVID-19. TCRdb's table, derived via immunoSEQ multiplex PCR, lists solely in-frame clones and lacks some. Here the sample spans over 70,000 clones, nearly 90% being singletons. Sample: peripheral blood. The receptors were gathered from a woman of 80 years or more with active or convalescent COVID-19.

V gene TRBV27 combines with J gene TRBJ1-1, with 7 bases that match TRBD1. Per germline, CDR1 MNHEY and CDR2 SMNVEV (reference sequence). CDR3 length: 14 residues. V lost 3 bases and J lost 4; bases outside the gene matches: 5. The CDR3 coding sequence is TGTGCCAGCAGTTTTAACAGGGGTGTCACTGAAGCTTTCTTT. Its translation: CASSFNRGVTEAFF.

This chain uses TRBV28 with TRBJ1-2; maybe TRBD1 (6 bases). The V end lost 6 bases, the J end lost 6 bases, and 20 bases lay between the germline ends. This CDR3 has 15 amino acids. Germline assignment: CDR1 MDHEN and CDR2 SYDVKM. CDR3 in DNA: TGTGCCAGCAGCGCCCCCAGGGGTTGGGGGAATGGCTACACCTTC. Translation gives CASSAPRGWGNGYTF.

The rearrangement joins TRBV11-1 to TRBJ2-5; tentatively, D is TRBD1 (7 bases). The CDR3 spans 16 residues. V lost 5 bases, J lost 5 bases, and 21 bases lay in between. Germline-derived CDR1 and CDR2 are SGHAT and FQDESV (reference sequence). The DNA of the CDR3 is TGTGCCAGCAGCCCCCCTAGGAGGGGGCGCGAGGAGACCCAGTACTTC. Translated: CASSPPRRGREETQYF.

This clone has only a few counts. The V and J genes are TRBV18 and TRBJ2-3, with 8 bases aligning to TRBD2. The CDR3 is 15 residues long. Germline trimming cut 6 bases from V and 3 bases from J; bases unmatched to any gene: 8. From germline, CDR1 is KGHSH and CDR2 LQKENI. The CDR3 DNA reads TGTGCCAGCTCGCTAACTAGCGGTTTGACAGATACGCAGTATTTT. Protein: CASSLTSGLTDTQYF.

The chain joins TRBV5-4 to TRBJ2-1; 11 nucleotides match TRBD2. This CDR3 contains 15 residues. V shed 4 bases and J 9 bases; nucleotides not matched to a gene: 9. The germline gives CDR1 SGHNT, CDR2 YYREEE (reference sequence). The CDR3 region is CASSPTSGRTSEQFF. The CDR3, as DNA: TGTGCCAGCAGCCCTACTAGCGGGAGAACCAGTGAGCAGTTCTTC.

DNA of the CDR3: TGTGCCATCAGTGAACTCCAGGGCAATAGCAATCAGCCCCAGCATTTT. Protein sequence: CAISELQGNSNQPQHF. V usage is TRBV10-3 and J usage is TRBJ1-5; maybe TRBD1 (5 bases). The germline V gene encodes CDR1 ENHRY and CDR2 SYGVKD. This CDR3 comprises 16 residues. V was trimmed by 3 bases and J by 0 bases, leaving 12 bases between them.

The chain links TRBV19 to TRBJ2-5; 9 bases match TRBD1. This CDR3 comprises 15 residues. Per the germline V gene, CDR1 is LNHDA and CDR2 is SQIVND (reference sequence). The V gene end was trimmed by 6 bases and the J gene end by 5 bases; junction bases not matched to a gene: 10. This chain's CDR3 is CASSGGQGRGETQYF. Written as DNA, the CDR3 is TGTGCCAGTAGCGGGGGACAGGGTCGAGGCGAGACCCAGTACTTC.

The V call is TRBV29-1, the J call TRBJ2-3, with TRBD1 matching over 7 bases. The CDR3 length is 13 residues. V lost 8 bases and J lost 2; bases outside the gene matches: 7. CDR1 is SQVTM, CDR2 ANQGSEA, per germline. The CDR3 sequence: CSTRQGVTDTQYF. In DNA, the CDR3 is TGCAGCACCAGACAGGGAGTCACAGATACGCAGTATTTT.

The rearrangement uses TRBV7-2 and TRBJ1-1; D possibly corresponds to TRBD1 (6 bases). V dropped 3 bases and J dropped 8 bases, with 16 bases sitting between them. This CDR3 region has 14 residues. The V gene's germline CDR1 is SGHTA and CDR2 FQGNSA. The CDR3: CASSLGHLNREAFF. The CDR3, as DNA: TGTGCCAGCAGCTTGGGACACCTCAATCGCGAAGCTTTCTTT.

This chain connects TRBV6-1 to TRBJ2-7, with D possibly matching TRBD2 (6 bases). V was shortened by 5 bases and J by 1 base, with 15 bases between the two germline ends. Germline values: CDR1 MNHNS, CDR2 SASEGT. This CDR3 comprises 15 residues. The CDR3 DNA sequence: TGTGCCAGCAGTCATAGGAGGGAAGGGTCCTACGAGCAGTACTTC. Its protein product is CASSHRREGSYEQYF.